This TCR beta chain was recorded in a study of T cell responses to AZD1222 COVID-19 vaccine. Findings and limits, study-wide: As reported, nearly half of all spike-specific TCRs target variant regions that are unmutated.

The ends were cut back, 3 bases at V and 3 bases at J, with 9 bases in the middle. Germline V gene lookup returns CDR1 DFQATT and CDR2 SNEGSKA (reference sequence). This CDR3 is 12 amino acids long. Concerning this clone: Its antigen is unidentified.

Assay used: immunoSEQ multiplex PCR; TCRdb lists only in-frame clones, some missing. There are 120,000 to 150,000 clones in the sample; 88% occur only once, and about 14% lies in the top ten. This TCR was sampled from an adult in good health. The starting material was peripheral blood, obtained on day 0 of AZD1222 vaccination. The chain combines TRBV20-1 with TRBJ2-7; maybe TRBD2 (5 bases). In DNA, the CDR3 is TGCAGTGCTAGTGACGGGGACTACGAGCAGTACTTC. The encoded protein is CSASDGDYEQYF.